These 16 T cell receptor beta chains were sequenced from one sample in a study of cytomegalovirus exposure and HLA in healthy donors. Primers for the PCR totalled 60 Vbeta and 13 Jbeta. This table comes from immunoSEQ multiplex PCR, and its TCRdb copy is limited to in-frame clones, with some not included. The repertoire holds about 200,000 clones, about 80% seen once, with roughly 3% in the top ten. Input material: PBMCs. These receptors all come from a woman aged 25 to 39 in good health and CMV-seronegative.

The gene calls are TRBV27 and TRBJ2-1; 10 bases align to TRBD2. The CDR3 is 16 residues long. Losses at the gene ends were 4 bases for V and 8 bases for J; bases not matched to a gene: 11. Per the germline V gene, CDR1 is MNHEY and CDR2 is SMNVEV (reference sequence). In DNA, the CDR3 is TGTGCCAGCAGTTCCCTACGGGCTAGCGGGAGTTATGAGCAGTTCTTC. Its protein is CASSSLRASGSYEQFF.

V gene TRBV19 combines with J gene TRBJ2-6; D call uncertain. V lost 3 bases and J 1 base, leaving 4 bases between the germline ends. The germline CDR1 and CDR2 sequences are LNHDA and SQIVND (reference sequence). CDR3 size: 14 residues. The CDR3 reads CASSMLSGANVLTF. CDR3 nucleotide sequence: TGTGCCAGTAGTATGTTATCTGGGGCCAACGTCCTGACTTTC.

Here the CDR3 reads CASSYSWVGETQYF. CDR3 in DNA: TGTGCCAGCAGTTACTCATGGGTGGGCGAGACCCAGTACTTC. The J gene is TRBJ2-5, the V gene TRBV6-5; D unclear. Deletions cut 0 bases from V and 5 bases from J, with 10 bases between. CDR1 and CDR2 from the germline V gene are MNHEY and SVGAGI. The CDR3 spans 14 residues.

The gene calls are TRBV6-5 and TRBJ1-5, with 7 bases matching TRBD1. Germline loops: CDR1 MNHEY, CDR2 SVGAGI. The CDR3 is made up of 14 amino acids. After removal of 6 bases from V and 10 bases from J, the junction contained 12 bases not matched to a gene. The CDR3 bases are TGTGCCAGCAGCACGGGACAGTGGATCAGCCCCCAGCATTTT. Amino acids: CASSTGQWISPQHF.

The chain joins TRBV5-1 to TRBJ2-7, with a tentative D call TRBD2 (5 bases). Germline V gene sequence: CDR1 SGHRS, CDR2 YFSETQ. V was shortened by 4 bases and J by 2 bases, with 10 bases between the two germline ends. The CDR3 spans 13 residues. CDR3 loop: CASSHGIAYEQYF. In nucleotides, the CDR3 is TGCGCCAGCAGCCACGGGATCGCCTACGAGCAGTACTTC.

The chain is built from TRBV6-5 and TRBJ2-5; 8 bases match TRBD1. Germline V gene data show CDR1 as MNHEY and CDR2 as SVGAGI. J lost 2 bases, V lost 5 bases, and 4 bases had no gene match. The CDR3 length is 14 residues. As DNA, the CDR3 is TGTGCCAGCAGTAATACAGGGGGGCAAGAGACCCAGTACTTC. Translation gives CASSNTGGQETQYF.

This chain uses TRBV11-2 with TRBJ2-7; 7 nucleotides match TRBD2. CDR1 and CDR2 from the germline V gene are SGHAT and FQNNGV. The CDR3 is 15 amino acids. The trim removed 5 bases at V and 4 bases at J, leaving 11 bases unmatched. The CDR3 is CASSPFDGREYEQYF. The DNA of the CDR3 is TGTGCCAGCAGCCCATTCGATGGGCGGGAGTACGAGCAGTACTTC.

The chain recombines TRBV19 with TRBJ1-5; D not resolved. Per the germline V gene, CDR1 is LNHDA and CDR2 is SQIVND (reference sequence). The germline V and J ends were trimmed by 9 bases and 1 base, with 13 bases remaining between them. This CDR3 contains 14 residues. This chain's CDR3 is CASTERISNQPQHF. The CDR3, as DNA: TGTGCCAGCACAGAACGGATCAGCAATCAGCCCCAGCATTTT.

A single count supports this clone. The chain uses TRBV11-3 and TRBJ2-1; no definite D call. CDR1 and CDR2 (germline): SGHNT, YENEEA. The V end was cut by 2 bases, the J end by 6 bases, with 8 bases between. The CDR3 contains 13 residues. CDR3 DNA: TGTGCCAGCAGCTTAAGCACGGTCAATGAGCAGTTCTTC. Encoded protein: CASSLSTVNEQFF.

The gene calls are TRBV6-4 and TRBJ2-3, with a possible D match to TRBD2 (6 bases). The CDR3 covers 15 residues. Germline V gives CDR1 MRHNA, CDR2 SNTAGT. V was trimmed by 0 bases and J by 4 bases, leaving 11 bases between them. CDR3 DNA: TGTGCCAGCAGTGACTCGGCGGGAAGGGCAGATACGCAGTATTTT. It yields the protein CASSDSAGRADTQYF.

The V call is TRBV7-6, the J call TRBJ2-1; D unresolved. In germline, CDR1 is SGHVS, CDR2 FNYEAQ. V was clipped by 2 bases and J by 7 bases, with 9 bases between them. The CDR3 consists of 13 residues. The CDR3 DNA sequence: TGTGCCAGCAGCTTAAGACGCGGAAATGAGCAGTTCTTC. Protein: CASSLRRGNEQFF.

J is TRBJ2-3 and V is TRBV6-1, with a tentative D call TRBD2 (5 bases). V lost 6 bases and J lost 4, with 14 bases in between. Germline CDR1 MNHNS, CDR2 SASEGT. The CDR3 is 14 amino acids. CDR3 sequence (DNA): TGTGCCAGCAGGCTGGGAGTACTCGCAGATACGCAGTATTTT. This encodes CASRLGVLADTQYF.

V usage is TRBV19 and J usage is TRBJ1-5, with D tentatively TRBD1 (6 bases). V gave up 5 bases and J gave up 3 bases, with 20 bases separating them. CDR1 and CDR2 from the germline V gene are LNHDA and SQIVND (reference sequence). CDR3 length equals 17 residues. The CDR3 is CASSRWTQQGTNQPQHF. The CDR3 region has the DNA TGTGCCAGTAGTCGATGGACCCAACAGGGAACCAATCAGCCCCAGCATTTT. The whole variable domain, filled in from reference TRBV19 and TRBJ1-5, reads DGGITQSPKYLFRKEGQNVTLSCEQNLNHDAMYWYRQDPGQGLRLIYYSQIVNDFQKGDIAEGYSVSREKKESFPLTVTSAQKNPTAFYLCASSRWTQQGTNQPQHFGDGTRLSIL.

The gene calls are TRBV5-1 and TRBJ2-5; a weak D match, TRBD2 (6 bases). In germline, CDR1 is SGHRS, CDR2 YFSETQ. The CDR3 totals 15 residues. The ends were cut back, 0 bases at V and 4 bases at J, with 13 bases in the middle. CDR3 sequence (DNA): TGCGCCAGCAGCTTGGTACTAGGAGCGGGAGAGACCCAGTACTTC. Its protein product is CASSLVLGAGETQYF.

This clone showed up just a few times. DNA of the CDR3: TGCGCCAGCAGCCAAGGTTCGGGACTCAATCAGCCCCAGCATTTT. It encodes CASSQGSGLNQPQHF. The V call is TRBV4-1, the J call TRBJ1-5, with a weak D call TRBD1 (5 bases). Germline V gives CDR1 MGHRA, CDR2 YSYEKL. V was pared by 1 base and J by 3 bases, with 10 bases between. This CDR3 has 15 residues.

This clone has a handful of counts. The chain links TRBV6-5 to TRBJ2-3, with D unclear. This CDR3 has 13 amino acids. Between the trimmed V and J ends, which lost 2 bases and 3 bases, there was a span of 6 bases. Germline values: CDR1 MNHEY, CDR2 SVGAGI. The CDR3 loop reads CASSYTLTDTQYF. The CDR3 DNA reads TGTGCCAGCAGTTACACCCTAACAGATACGCAGTATTTT.